Below, 10 T cell receptor beta chains from the same sample are listed, as sequenced in a study of blood T cell repertoires in COVID-19. The assay was immunoSEQ multiplex PCR, and TCRdb's table has in-frame clones only and misses some. Found here are hundreds of thousands of clones, around 89% of them singletons; the top ten hold 4.3%. The sequenced sample consisted of peripheral blood. Every receptor here comes from a woman aged 25 to 39 with acute or convalescent COVID-19.

This chain's CDR3 is CASSSYSLDTQYF. Here the CDR3 DNA reads TGTGCCAGCAGCTCGTACAGCCTAGATACGCAGTATTTT. The genes are TRBV7-3 and TRBJ2-3, with D hard to call. The CDR3 covers 13 residues. Trimming shortened V by 4 bases and J by 5 bases, and 10 bases separated the two germline ends. Germline V gene data show CDR1 as SGHTA and CDR2 as FQGTGA.

The rearrangement joins TRBV6-5 to TRBJ2-1, with 10 bases lining up with TRBD2. The CDR3 is 13 residues long. The junction had 8 bases not matched to a gene; V was cut back by 6 bases and J by 12 bases. CDR1 and CDR2 (germline): MNHEY, SVGAGI. The CDR3, as DNA: TGTGCCAGCAGGCAGCGGGAGGGCCGTATGCAGTTCTTC. It specifies CASRQREGRMQFF.

The rearrangement joins TRBV7-9 to TRBJ2-3; no clear D gene. The germline V gene has CDR1 SEHNR and CDR2 FQNEAQ (reference sequence). The CDR3 is 12 amino acids. Trimming pared 8 bases from V and 2 bases from J, leaving 8 bases between. CDR3 sequence: CASSPTTDTQYF. The CDR3 DNA reads TGTGCCAGCTCCCCTACCACAGATACGCAGTATTTT.

The chain uses TRBV5-5 and TRBJ2-1; TRBD1 aligns across 9 bases. This CDR3 has 15 amino acids. Trimming cost V 5 bases and J 8 bases; bases outside gene matches: 11. The germline CDR1 and CDR2 sequences are SGHKS and YYEKEE (reference sequence). CDR3 nucleotide sequence: TGTGCCAGCAGGCATCCGGGACAGGGTCTTGATGAGCAGTTCTTC. This sequence encodes CASRHPGQGLDEQFF. Looking up the rest from reference TRBV5-5 and TRBJ2-1 gives the full variable domain: DAGVTQSPTHLIKTRGQQVTLRCSPISGHKSVSWYQQVLGQGPQFIFQYYEKEERGRGNFPDRFSARQFPNYSSELNVNALLLGDSALYLCASRHPGQGLDEQFFGPGTRLTVL.

This clone has only one observation. The genes are TRBV5-4 and TRBJ2-2, with 9 positions matching TRBD1. The CDR3 has 16 amino acids. CDR1 is SGHNT, CDR2 YYREEE, per germline (reference sequence). Losses at the gene ends were 3 bases for V and 6 bases for J; bases not matched to a gene: 9. The CDR3 region is CASSYDIGQGSGELFF. The CDR3 DNA sequence: TGTGCCAGCAGCTACGACATCGGACAGGGGTCCGGGGAGCTGTTTTTT.

The V call is TRBV2, the J call TRBJ2-7; 9 bases are shared with TRBD1. J was trimmed by 0 bases and V by 7 bases; bases with no gene match: 4. The length of the CDR3 is 14 residues. CDR1 and CDR2 from the germline V gene are SNHLY and FYNNEI. CDR3: CASNPGQGSYEQYF. CDR3 nucleotide sequence: TGTGCCAGCAATCCGGGACAGGGCTCCTACGAGCAGTACTTC.

V usage is TRBV18 and J usage is TRBJ1-1; D uncertain. CDR1 is KGHSH, CDR2 LQKENI, per germline. The length of the CDR3 is 14 residues. Trimming stripped 3 bases from V and 7 bases from J, with 15 bases between. The CDR3 region is CASSPTKGAVEAFF. DNA of the CDR3: TGTGCCAGCTCACCTACCAAGGGAGCGGTTGAAGCTTTCTTT.

The chain combines TRBV6-5 with TRBJ1-2, with D possibly being TRBD1 (5 bases). There are 14 residues in the CDR3. The germline CDR1 and CDR2 sequences are MNHEY and SVGAGI. Trimming removed 6 bases from V and 7 bases from J, with 18 bases in between. The DNA for the CDR3 is TGTGCCAGCAGCCCCGACAGTCCCTTATTTGGCTACACCTTC. Its protein product is CASSPDSPLFGYTF.

The rearrangement links TRBV18 to TRBJ2-2, with D tentatively TRBD1 (6 bases). Trimming removed 1 base at V and 1 base at J, with 13 bases between. This CDR3 spans 17 amino acids. CDR1 is KGHSH, CDR2 LQKENI, per germline. The DNA of the CDR3 is TGTGCCAGCTCACCACAAGGGGGACAAGTGAACACCGGGGAGCTGTTTTTT. Translated, it gives CASSPQGGQVNTGELFF.

This rearrangement joins TRBV5-4 to TRBJ1-2, with D perhaps TRBD1 (6 bases). CDR3 size: 14 residues. V lost 0 bases, J lost 4 bases, and 10 bases lay in between. CDR1 SGHNT and CDR2 YYREEE come from the germline V gene (reference sequence). CDR3 in amino acids: CASSLVGQLYGYTF. CDR3 bases: TGTGCCAGCAGCTTGGTCGGACAGCTCTATGGCTACACCTTC. Combining the CDR3 with reference TRBV5-4 and TRBJ1-2 gives the whole variable domain ETGVTQSPTHLIKTRGQQVTLRCSSQSGHNTVSWYQQALGQGPQFIFQYYREEENGRGNFPPRFSGLQFPNYSSELNVNALELDDSALYLCASSLVGQLYGYTFGSGTRLTVV.